This entry lists 24 T cell receptor beta chains sequenced from one sample in a study of blood T cell repertoires in COVID-19. The data were produced by immunoSEQ multiplex PCR, yet TCRdb's version contains in-frame clones alone and is incomplete. The table shows 210,000 or so clones, with over 75% occurring only once. Material for sequencing was peripheral blood. These receptors all come from a woman older than 75 with active or convalescent COVID-19.

The rearrangement links TRBV6-5 to TRBJ2-7; a possible D gene is TRBD2 (6 bases). The germline V gene has CDR1 MNHEY and CDR2 SVGAGI. This CDR3 region has 13 residues. Trimming left V 10 bases short and J 5 bases short, with 18 bases between. The CDR3 nucleotides are TGTGCCACCAGGGACTTGAACTTACACGAGCAGTACTTC. Its protein product is CATRDLNLHEQYF.

This chain joins TRBV5-1 and TRBJ1-6; D is ambiguous. This CDR3 has 17 residues. V gave up 4 bases and J gave up 0 bases, with 14 bases separating them. The germline CDR1 and CDR2 sequences are SGHRS and YFSETQ. The CDR3 DNA reads as TGCGCCAGCAGCCCTAGTACCCCCAGCTCCTATAATTCACCCCTCCACTTT. Residues: CASSPSTPSSYNSPLHF.

This clone was observed once. This chain connects TRBV10-1 to TRBJ1-4; D remains unclear. Trimming cost V 4 bases and J 10 bases, with 16 bases left between them. The CDR3 extends over 14 amino acids. CDR1 and CDR2 from the germline V gene are WNHNN and SYGVQD (reference sequence). CDR3 sequence: CASSAGSGVGKLFF. The DNA for the CDR3 is TGCGCCAGCAGTGCGGGATCTGGGGTAGGAAAACTGTTTTTT.

The V and J genes are TRBV18 and TRBJ1-1; 9 nucleotides line up with TRBD1. Germline V CDR1 and CDR2: KGHSH, LQKENI. This CDR3 has 14 residues. V lost 4 bases to trimming and J lost 5 bases; unmatched junction nucleotides: 5. The CDR3 protein is CASSLQDRGTEAFF. DNA of the CDR3: TGTGCCAGCTCACTTCAGGACAGGGGAACTGAAGCTTTCTTT.

To note about this clone: Other nucleotide sequences in the sample specify the same CDR3. This chain connects TRBV6-5 to TRBJ1-3; D is ambiguous. The ends were cut back, 6 bases at V and 0 bases at J, with 6 bases in the middle. Germline loops: CDR1 MNHEY, CDR2 SVGAGI. This CDR3 is built from 13 residues. CDR3 sequence: CASSLSSGNTIYF. The CDR3 region has the DNA TGTGCCAGCAGCCTTAGCTCTGGAAACACCATATATTTT.

The sample holds one count of this clone. This chain links TRBV6-2 or TRBV6-3 with TRBJ1-6, with D hard to call. V lost 0 bases, J lost 8 bases, and 14 bases lay in between. The CDR3 covers 16 residues. The germline V gene has CDR1 MNHEY and CDR2 SVGEGT. CDR3 residues: CASSYSSGVGYSPLHF. CDR3 nucleotide sequence: TGTGCCAGCAGTTACTCGTCCGGGGTCGGATATTCACCCCTCCACTTT.

This clone was recorded a few times. The rearrangement links TRBV19 to TRBJ2-2; D ambiguous. The CDR3 contains 16 residues. Between the trimmed V and J ends, which lost 1 base and 5 bases, there was a span of 14 bases. The germline gives CDR1 LNHDA, CDR2 SQIVND (reference sequence). This CDR3 reads CASSIVHSHRTGELFF. The CDR3 coding sequence is TGTGCCAGTAGTATAGTGCACAGCCACCGGACCGGGGAGCTGTTTTTT. Full variable domain (remainder filled in from reference TRBV19 and TRBJ2-2): DGGITQSPKYLFRKEGQNVTLSCEQNLNHDAMYWYRQDPGQGLRLIYYSQIVNDFQKGDIAEGYSVSREKKESFPLTVTSAQKNPTAFYLCASSIVHSHRTGELFFGEGSRLTVL.

This clone was seen only once. This chain uses TRBV5-1 with TRBJ2-1; D call uncertain. The germline V gene has CDR1 SGHRS and CDR2 YFSETQ. Trimming removed 0 bases at V and 4 bases at J, with 8 bases between. The CDR3 covers 14 residues. The CDR3 DNA sequence: TGCGCCAGCAGCTTGGGTTCCAGGTACAATGAGCAGTTCTTC. Protein: CASSLGSRYNEQFF. Full variable domain (rest looked up from reference TRBV5-1 and TRBJ2-1): KAGVTQTPRYLIKTRGQQVTLSCSPISGHRSVSWYQQTPGQGLQFLFEYFSETQRNKGNFPGRFSGRQFSNSRSEMNVSTLELGDSALYLCASSLGSRYNEQFFGPGTRLTVL.

The chain has TRBV6-1 and TRBJ2-4, with a tentative D call TRBD1 (5 bases). The CDR3 totals 14 residues. Trimming pared 1 base from V and 3 bases from J, leaving 7 bases between. Germline lookup yields CDR1 MNHNS and CDR2 SASEGT. Written as DNA, the CDR3 is TGTGCCAGCAGTGAAGGGACAAACAAAAACATTCAGTACTTC. Its protein is CASSEGTNKNIQYF.

The V call is TRBV4-1, the J call TRBJ2-5; TRBD2 matches 12 bases. The CDR3 totals 14 residues. CDR1 is MGHRA and CDR2 is YSYEKL in the germline V gene. J was trimmed by 8 bases and V by 1 base; bases with no gene match: 2. The CDR3 loop is CASSQGTSGDTQYF. Here the CDR3 DNA reads TGCGCCAGCAGCCAAGGGACTAGCGGGGATACCCAGTACTTC.

The genes are TRBV6-5 and TRBJ2-7; possibly TRBD2 for D (6 bases). Germline V gene data show CDR1 as MNHEY and CDR2 as SVGAGI. The CDR3 totals 15 residues. Trimming stripped 11 bases from V and 2 bases from J, with 22 bases between. In DNA form, the CDR3 reads TGTGCCGGCAAAAAGGCGGGAACAGTCCCCTACGAGCAGTACTTC. It codes for CAGKKAGTVPYEQYF.

This chain joins TRBV6-5 and TRBJ2-1; D might be TRBD1 (5 bases). The CDR3 is 15 amino acids. Deletions cut 8 bases from V and 4 bases from J, with 18 bases between. The germline CDR1 and CDR2 sequences are MNHEY and SVGAGI. CDR3 DNA sequence: TGTGCCAGCGCCAGGGATAACCTAGGGTACAATGAGCAGTTCTTC. Translation: CASARDNLGYNEQFF.

The V and J genes are TRBV2 and TRBJ2-2; 7 bases fit TRBD1. The germline CDR1 and CDR2 sequences are SNHLY and FYNNEI. Unmatched junction bases numbered 4, after V lost 6 bases and J lost 6 bases. The CDR3 runs to 13 residues. CDR3 loop: CASSSDRAGELFF. The CDR3 nucleotides are TGTGCCAGCAGCTCAGACAGGGCCGGGGAGCTGTTTTTT. The complete variable domain, with remaining parts taken from reference TRBV2 and TRBJ2-2, reads EPEVTQTPSHQVTQMGQEVILRCVPISNHLYFYWYRQILGQKVEFLVSFYNNEISEKSEIFDDQFSVERPDGSNFTLKIRSTKLEDSAMYFCASSSDRAGELFFGEGSRLTVL.

The chain employs TRBV30 and TRBJ2-3; 9 bases are shared with TRBD2. This CDR3 spans 14 amino acids. Looked up from germline, CDR1 is GTSNPN and CDR2 is SVGIG (reference sequence). J lost 2 bases, V lost 4 bases, and 4 bases had no gene match. The CDR3, as DNA: TGTGCCTGGATGACTAGCGGCTTCACAGATACGCAGTATTTT. This translates into CAWMTSGFTDTQYF.

The chain links TRBV5-1 to TRBJ1-3; D remains ambiguous. Trimming shortened V by 5 bases and J by 0 bases, and 6 bases separated the two germline ends. In germline, CDR1 is SGHRS, CDR2 YFSETQ. This CDR3 is built from 13 residues. DNA for the CDR3: TGCGCCAGCAGTAATTCCTCTGGAAACACCATATATTTT. It is translated as CASSNSSGNTIYF.

This clone appeared once. The genes are TRBV7-2 and TRBJ2-2; D unclear. The V end was cut by 1 base, the J end by 6 bases, with 9 bases between. Looked up from germline, CDR1 is SGHTA and CDR2 is FQGNSA. This CDR3 contains 14 residues. Here the CDR3 DNA reads TGTGCCAGCAGCTTAGACGCGTTCGCCGGGGAGCTGTTTTTT. Protein: CASSLDAFAGELFF.

This chain joins TRBV9 and TRBJ1-1, with unresolved D. Germline V gene sequence: CDR1 SGDLS, CDR2 YYNGEE. The ends were cut back, 0 bases at V and 3 bases at J, with 12 bases in the middle. CDR3 length: 15 residues. The CDR3 region has the DNA TGTGCCAGCAGCGTAGACTCCCCACCTCACACTGAAGCTTTCTTT. It encodes CASSVDSPPHTEAFF.

This clone was observed a single time. V usage is TRBV5-4 and J usage is TRBJ1-2; D may be TRBD1 (5 bases). This CDR3 is built from 17 residues. Trimming left V 4 bases short and J 0 bases short, with 19 bases between. Germline V gives CDR1 SGHNT, CDR2 YYREEE (reference sequence). The CDR3 sequence is CASSIATGGRANYGYTF. In DNA form, the CDR3 reads TGTGCCAGCAGCATCGCCACGGGCGGCAGGGCTAACTATGGCTACACCTTC.

The chain couples TRBV3-1 (or the pseudogene TRBV3-2) to TRBJ2-4, with 7 bases lining up with TRBD2. Looked up from germline, CDR1 is LGHDT and CDR2 is YNNKEL (reference sequence). Losses at the gene ends were 4 bases for V and 6 bases for J; bases not matched to a gene: 6. The CDR3 is 14 amino acids. This chain's CDR3 is CASSPPSGGNIQYF. The CDR3 nucleotides are TGTGCCAGCAGCCCCCCGTCGGGGGGAAACATTCAGTACTTC.

The V gene is TRBV15, the J gene TRBJ1-2; 10 bases match TRBD1. The CDR3 covers 15 residues. With V trimmed by 0 bases and J by 6 bases, 4 bases remained unmatched. From germline, CDR1 is LNHNV and CDR2 YYDKDF (reference sequence). The chain's CDR3 is CATSRDQTGGNGYTF. CDR3 DNA sequence: TGTGCCACCAGCAGAGATCAGACAGGGGGCAATGGCTACACCTTC.

This chain links TRBV2 with TRBJ2-2, with 9 positions matching TRBD2. The CDR3 sequence is 16 residues long. The germline CDR1 and CDR2 sequences are SNHLY and FYNNEI. The V segment lost 0 bases and the J segment 6 bases; nucleotides outside the gene matches: 5. The CDR3 is CASSEALGGGAGELFF. Here the CDR3 DNA reads TGTGCCAGCAGTGAAGCGCTAGGCGGGGGGGCCGGGGAGCTGTTTTTT.

J is TRBJ2-3 and V is TRBV5-8; TRBD2 aligns across 11 bases. CDR3 length: 17 residues. V gave up 4 bases and J gave up 3 bases; unmatched junction bases: 10. From germline, CDR1 is SGHTS and CDR2 YDEGEE. CDR3 residues: CASSRHTTSGDTDTQYF. Here the CDR3 DNA reads TGTGCCAGCAGCAGACACACGACTAGCGGGGATACAGATACGCAGTATTTT. The full variable domain, completed using reference TRBV5-8 and TRBJ2-3, is EAGVTQSPTHLIKTRGQQATLRCSPISGHTSVYWYQQALGLGLQFLLWYDEGEERNRGNFPPRFSGRQFPNYSSELNVNALELEDSALYLCASSRHTTSGDTDTQYFGPGTRLTVL.

Only a few counts were recorded for this clone. The rearrangement uses TRBV2 and TRBJ2-1; no clear D. Germline V gene data show CDR1 as SNHLY and CDR2 as FYNNEI. This CDR3 region has 15 residues. Trimming cost V 1 base and J 1 base, with 8 bases left between them. CDR3 amino acids: CASSEDVRSYNEQFF. CDR3 nucleotides: TGTGCCAGCAGTGAAGATGTCAGGTCCTACAATGAGCAGTTCTTC.

This clone was seen once. The CDR3 sequence is CASSPRDREPRMNTEAFF. The CDR3 nucleotides are TGTGCCAGTAGTCCCCGGGACAGGGAGCCCCGAATGAACACTGAAGCTTTCTTT. The J gene is TRBJ1-1, the V gene TRBV19; 9 nucleotides agree with TRBD1. V lost 5 bases and J lost 0; bases outside the gene matches: 13. CDR1 LNHDA and CDR2 SQIVND come from the germline V gene (reference sequence). This CDR3 has 18 amino acids.